This record covers a single T cell receptor beta chain. The sample belongs to a study of blood T cell repertoires in COVID-19. The overall study: The cDNA or gDNA used as material had been derived from T cells, B-cell-depleted T cells, or PBMCs.

Generated by immunoSEQ multiplex PCR, the TCRdb table keeps only in-frame clones and is missing some. This sample has 71,000 or so clones, with roughly four fifths found just once. The V gene's germline CDR1 is MDHEN and CDR2 SYDVKM. V dropped 4 bases and J dropped 1; count of bases not matched to a gene: 7. This CDR3 contains 15 residues. The chain carries TRBV28 and TRBJ2-7; 7 bases are a match to TRBD1. What was sequenced was peripheral blood. The source of this sequence is a man between 65 and 80 years old with acute or convalescent COVID-19. The CDR3 DNA sequence: TGTGCCAGCAGTTATGGGACAGCAATTTCCTACGAGCAGTACTTC. Translating gives CASSYGTAISYEQYF.